These T cell receptor beta chains were read from a single sample in a study of cytotoxic CD8 clonotypes in ibrutinib-treated CLL. Profiling relied on immunoSEQ multiplex PCR, and the TCRdb table lists in-frame clones only, not all of them. The data contain about 300,000 clones, approximately 79% of them singletons. The specimen was PBMCs, collected at disease progression, from a patient treated with ibrutinib. The receptor source for this set is a human donor with chronic lymphocytic leukemia. Both conserved end residues are part of each CDR3. Fields, in order: D gene, J gene, clone size, V gene, CDR3 DNA, CDR3 protein. A D gene is named only where the DNA matches it firmly. Expanded clones get a size class; other rows say once, few or many, or leave the size out.

>NA|TRBJ1-2|NA|TRBV5-1
TGCGCCAGCAGCTTGTCCAGGGAAGGAGGCTACACCTTC
CASSLSREGGYTF
>NA|TRBJ2-5|NA|TRBV2
TGTGCCAGCAGTAAGACAGGGAGGACAGAGACCCAGTACTTC
CASSKTGRTETQYF
>NA|TRBJ1-2|NA|TRBV7-2
TGTGCCAGCAGCCCGCAACAGGGTCTGATTTATGGCTACACCTTC
CASSPQQGLIYGYTF
>TRBD2|TRBJ2-7|NA|TRBV10-3
TGTGCCACGCGACTCGCGGGGGGCTCCTACGAGCAGTACTTC
CATRLAGGSYEQYF
>TRBD1|TRBJ1-4|NA|TRBV18
TGTGCCAGCTTCTCTCCGGACAGGGGTGCAACTAATGAAAAACTGTTTTTT
CASFSPDRGATNEKLFF
>TRBD2|TRBJ2-7|once|TRBV5-1
TGCGCCAGCAGCTTGGGTCCCCTCGGGGGGGCCTACGAGCAGTACTTC
CASSLGPLGGAYEQYF
>NA|TRBJ2-1|NA|TRBV7-2
TGTGCCAGCAGCTTAGCGGGGGGATACAATGAGCAGTTCTTC
CASSLAGGYNEQFF
>NA|TRBJ2-7|NA|TRBV14
TGTGCCAGCAGCCCCCGGAGACTAGTGTGCTACGAGCAGTACTTC
CASSPRRLVCYEQYF
>NA|TRBJ2-3|NA|TRBV11-2
TGTGCCAGCAGCCTTTCGACTGATACGCAGTATTTT
CASSLSTDTQYF
>NA|TRBJ2-3|NA|TRBV18
TGTGCCAGCTCACCAGGGTTAAGCACAGATACGCAGTATTTT
CASSPGLSTDTQYF
>NA|TRBJ2-7|NA|TRBV2
TGTGCCAGCAGGGAAGGACTCACCCGCTCCTACGAGCAGTACTTC
CASREGLTRSYEQYF
>NA|TRBJ2-2|NA|TRBV6-1
TGTGCCAGCAGTGTTGGGTTAGGCAGGAGCACCGGGGAGCTGTTTTTT
CASSVGLGRSTGELFF
>TRBD2|TRBJ2-3|NA|TRBV23-1
TGCGCCAGCAGTCAAAAAACGGGACTAGCGGGAGGGACAGATACGCAGTATTTT
CASSQKTGLAGGTDTQYF
>NA|TRBJ1-4|NA|TRBV7-9
TGTGCCAGCAGCCACGGACAGACAGCAACTAATGAAAAACTGTTTTTT
CASSHGQTATNEKLFF
>NA|TRBJ2-1|NA|TRBV19
TGTGCCAGTAGTCGATCCGGGACGGACTACAATGAGCAGTTCTTC
CASSRSGTDYNEQFF
>NA|TRBJ1-2|NA|TRBV9
TGCGCCAGCAGCCATGACTGGGGGGTTGCTGGCTATGGCTACACCTTC
CASSHDWGVAGYGYTF
>NA|TRBJ2-7|NA|TRBV4-1
TGCGCCAGCAGCTTCGGTCCTTTACTCCTTGGGAAATACGAGCAGTACTTC
CASSFGPLLLGKYEQYF
>TRBD1|TRBJ2-1|NA|TRBV5-4
TGTGCCAGCAGCTTGGGGAGGAGGGGGACAGGGAGTTACAATGAGCAGTTCTTC
CASSLGRRGTGSYNEQFF
>TRBD2|TRBJ2-5|NA|TRBV9
TGTGCCAGCAGCGACCTAGCGGGAGGCCAAGGTACCCAGTACTTC
CASSDLAGGQGTQYF
>TRBD1|TRBJ1-4|NA|TRBV5-1
TGCGCCAGCAGCCAAGGGGAGGGACAGGGCCCCCTCTTTGCAACTAATGAAAAACTGTTTTTT
CASSQGEGQGPLFATNEKLFF
>NA|TRBJ1-2|NA|TRBV7-9
TGTGCCAGCAGCAAAGGTCCGGGATTGAGAGGCTACACCTTC
CASSKGPGLRGYTF
>TRBD2|TRBJ2-7|NA|TRBV9
TGTGCCAGCAGCTCCCGAGGACTAGCGGGTACCTACGAGCAGTACTTC
CASSSRGLAGTYEQYF
>NA|TRBJ2-1|NA|TRBV5-1
TGCGCCAGCAGGGGTAGCGCACACAATGAGCAGTTCTTC
CASRGSAHNEQFF
>NA|TRBJ1-1|NA|TRBV14
TGTGCCAGCAGCCAAGCAGGGTGGCCTGAAGCTTTCTTT
CASSQAGWPEAFF
>NA|TRBJ1-5|NA|TRBV2
TGTGCCAGCAGAACCGGGACATGGGATCAGCCCCAGCATTTT
CASRTGTWDQPQHF
>TRBD1|TRBJ1-2|NA|TRBV10-3
TGTGCCATCAGTGAGGCCTTAAGACAGGGTGGCTACACCTTC
CAISEALRQGGYTF
>TRBD1|TRBJ2-7|NA|TRBV7-2
TGTGCCAGCAGCGCCTGGACAGGGGATTCCTACGAGCAGTACTTC
CASSAWTGDSYEQYF
>TRBD1|TRBJ2-7|NA|TRBV2
TGTGCCAGCAGATCCGGGACAGGGGAATCTCTCGAGCAGTACTTC
CASRSGTGESLEQYF
>TRBD1|TRBJ2-7|NA|TRBV9
TGTGCCAGCAGCACGACAGGGGGCGGCTACGAGCAGTACTTC
CASSTTGGGYEQYF
>TRBD1|TRBJ1-6|NA|TRBV6-1
TGTGCCAGCAGGGAGGGACAGGGAGGTTCACCCCTCCACTTT
CASREGQGGSPLHF
>NA|TRBJ1-1|NA|TRBV7-2
TGTGCCAGCAGCTTATTGGGGGACACGGGATACACTGAAGCTTTCTTT
CASSLLGDTGYTEAFF
>NA|TRBJ2-1|NA|TRBV7-3
TGTGCCAGCAGCTTGAGGAGGGCCGATGAGCAGTTCTTC
CASSLRRADEQFF
>NA|TRBJ1-2|few|TRBV20-1
TGCAGTGCCAACTATGGCTACACCTTC
CSANYGYTF
>TRBD2|TRBJ2-7|NA|TRBV28
TGTGCCAGCTTACCTGCCCTAGCGGGAGGTCCCTACGAGCAGTACTTC
CASLPALAGGPYEQYF
>NA|TRBJ2-6|NA|TRBV28
TGTGCCTCTGGGGCCAACGTCCTGACTTTC
CASGANVLTF
>NA|TRBJ2-2|NA|TRBV7-9
TGTGCCAGCAGCCCCGCTCAGTATGCGAACACCGGGGAGCTGTTTTTT
CASSPAQYANTGELFF
>TRBD2|TRBJ2-5|NA|TRBV7-2
TGTGCCAGCAGCTTATGGGGTCGCGGGGGATCGGGAGAGACCCAGTACTTC
CASSLWGRGGSGETQYF
>NA|TRBJ2-1|NA|TRBV7-8
TGTGCCAGCAGCTTAGGTAGCGGTCCAAAAGGTGAGCAGTTCTTC
CASSLGSGPKGEQFF
>TRBD1|TRBJ2-2|NA|TRBV27
TGTGCCAGCAGGAATAAGGACAGGGGGAACACCGGGGAGCTGTTTTTT
CASRNKDRGNTGELFF
>NA|TRBJ2-2|NA|TRBV6-1
TGTGCCAGCAGTGCGCCCAGCCGGGGGGCCATCACCGGGGAGCTGTTTTTT
CASSAPSRGAITGELFF
>TRBD2|TRBJ2-5|NA|TRBV4-1
TGCGCCAGCAGAGACATAGCGGGAGATGAGACCCAGTACTTC
CASRDIAGDETQYF
>NA|TRBJ2-1|NA|TRBV27
TGTGCCAGCAGTAAACAGGGTAATGAGCAGTTCTTC
CASSKQGNEQFF
>TRBD2|TRBJ2-1|NA|TRBV2
TGTGCCAGCAGTGCAAGCGGGGCCGCCTACAATGAGCAGTTCTTC
CASSASGAAYNEQFF
>NA|TRBJ2-3|NA|TRBV10-3
TGTGCCATCAGTGCAGCGGATACGCAGTATTTT
CAISAADTQYF
>NA|TRBJ2-3|NA|TRBV7-3
TGTGCCAGCAGCTTAAATCGTTCCCCTGGGACACGGGGCACAGATACGCAGTATTTT
CASSLNRSPGTRGTDTQYF
>NA|TRBJ1-2|NA|TRBV7-8
TGTGCCAGCAGCTTAGAGAGGGGCTTCTATGGCTACACCTTC
CASSLERGFYGYTF
>TRBD1|TRBJ2-7|once|TRBV6-6
TGTGCCAGCAGTTACTCGTCCACAGGGGAATACTACGAGCAGTACTTC
CASSYSSTGEYYEQYF
>NA|TRBJ2-3|NA|TRBV4-1
TGCGCCAGCAGCCAAGCCCCAGATACGCAGTATTTT
CASSQAPDTQYF
>NA|TRBJ1-4|NA|TRBV6-1
TGTGCCAGCAGTCCTGGGTGGGCAACTAATGAAAAACTGTTTTTT
CASSPGWATNEKLFF
>NA|TRBJ2-6|NA|TRBV27
TGTGCCAGCAGCTACCTTTCTGGGGCCAACGTCCTGACTTTC
CASSYLSGANVLTF
>NA|TRBJ1-6|NA|TRBV5-6
TGTGCCAGCAGACCCCGGGCCCACTGGGATTCACCCCTCCACTTT
CASRPRAHWDSPLHF
>TRBD2|TRBJ2-3|NA|TRBV9
TGTGCCAGCAGCGGTGGACTAGCGGGCATCACAGATACGCAGTATTTT
CASSGGLAGITDTQYF
>NA|TRBJ2-2|NA|TRBV7-9
TGTGCCAGCAGCTTACGCGCTGGGGAGCTGTTTTTT
CASSLRAGELFF
>NA|TRBJ1-2|NA|TRBV9
TGTGCCAGCAGCGCATCGTCTGGGCTGGGGTATGGCTACACCTTC
CASSASSGLGYGYTF
>TRBD1|TRBJ1-3|NA|TRBV5-1
TGCGCCAGCAGCTTACGGGACAGGGGACCTGGAAACACCATATATTTT
CASSLRDRGPGNTIYF
>NA|TRBJ2-7|NA|TRBV5-1
TGCGCCAGCAGCTTGGATGGCTACGAGCAGTACTTC
CASSLDGYEQYF
>TRBD1|TRBJ1-1|once|TRBV18
TGTGCCAGCTCACCACCGACAGGGCGGACTGAAGCTTTCTTT
CASSPPTGRTEAFF
>NA|TRBJ2-7|NA|TRBV29-1
TGCAGCGTAGCCCGACCTTCTGCCTCCTACGAGCAGTACTTC
CSVARPSASYEQYF
>NA|TRBJ2-7|NA|TRBV27
TGTGCCAGCAGTTTGGACAGAAGCTCCTACGAGCAGTACTTC
CASSLDRSSYEQYF
>NA|TRBJ1-4|NA|TRBV9
TGTGCCAGGGGGACCGCAACTAATGAAAAACTGTTTTTT
CARGTATNEKLFF